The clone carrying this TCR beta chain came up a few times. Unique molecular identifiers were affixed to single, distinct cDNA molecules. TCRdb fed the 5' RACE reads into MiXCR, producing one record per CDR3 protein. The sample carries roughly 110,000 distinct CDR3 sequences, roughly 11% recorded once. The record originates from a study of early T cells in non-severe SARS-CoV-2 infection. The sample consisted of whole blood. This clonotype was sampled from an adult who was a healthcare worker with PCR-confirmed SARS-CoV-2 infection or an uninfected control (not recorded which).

The CDR3 DNA is TGCAGTGCCGATTCCAGAGGGGCAGGCGGCTACACCTTC. This sequence encodes CSADSRGAGGYTF. The chain couples TRBV20-1 to TRBJ1-2; D perhaps matches TRBD1 (5 bases). Deletions cut 6 bases from V and 8 bases from J, with 19 bases between. The CDR3 contains 13 residues. The germline V gene has CDR1 DFQATT and CDR2 SNEGSKA (reference sequence).